These T cell receptor beta chains were read from a single sample in a study of T cells after posttransplantation cyclophosphamide. This table comes from immunoSEQ multiplex PCR, and its TCRdb copy is limited to in-frame clones, with some not included. The sample has approximately 56,000 clones, roughly 94% seen once. The specimen was PBMCs. These TCRs come from a woman aged 25 to 39 in good health and a related stem cell transplant donor. Both conserved end residues are part of each CDR3. The order of the fields is J gene, clone size, V gene, D gene, CDR3 protein, CDR3 DNA. A D gene is named only where the DNA matches it firmly. Size values are once, few and many counts, or a class for expanded clones, and some rows have none.

TRBJ1-2 - TRBV18 - CASSPDRRTGYTF TGTGCCAGCTCACCCGACAGGAGAACGGGCTACACCTTC
TRBJ2-1 - TRBV6-4 - CASSDSGRVRDEQFF TGTGCCAGCAGTGACTCGGGCAGGGTTAGGGATGAGCAGTTCTTC
TRBJ1-3 - TRBV19 - CASSGFSGNTIYF TGTGCCAGTAGCGGGTTCTCTGGAAACACCATATATTTT
TRBJ2-6 - TRBV6-1 - CASSEGPRGYGANVLTF TGTGCCAGCAGTGAAGGCCCCAGAGGGTACGGGGCCAACGTCCTGACTTTC
TRBJ2-7 - TRBV27 TRBD2 CASSLLSGGEQYF TGTGCCAGCAGTTTATTATCCGGGGGGGAGCAGTACTTC
TRBJ1-2 - TRBV7-2 TRBD1 CASASGTDYGYTF TGTGCCAGCGCCTCCGGGACAGACTATGGCTACACCTTC
TRBJ2-5 - TRBV7-2 TRBD1 CASSLVWTGVETQYF TGTGCCAGCAGCTTAGTCTGGACAGGGGTCGAGACCCAGTACTTC
TRBJ2-3 - TRBV5-1 TRBD1 CASSPGFGQGPRADTQYF TGCGCCAGCAGCCCGGGGTTCGGACAGGGCCCTCGGGCAGATACGCAGTATTTT
TRBJ1-6 - TRBV7-6 TRBD1 CASRRQGWRDSPLHF TGTGCCAGCAGGCGACAGGGCTGGAGGGATTCACCCCTCCACTTT
TRBJ2-1 few TRBV4-2 TRBD1 CASSQGVGGDEQFF TGTGCCAGCAGCCAAGGGGTAGGGGGCGATGAGCAGTTCTTC
TRBJ1-2 once TRBV9 TRBD1 CASSRQGADTNYGYTF TGTGCCAGCAGTAGACAGGGGGCGGACACCAACTATGGCTACACCTTC
TRBJ2-5 - TRBV7-2 TRBD2 CASSLQRGEETQYF TGTGCCAGCAGCTTACAGCGGGGGGAAGAGACCCAGTACTTC
TRBJ2-1 - TRBV7-2 TRBD1 CASSRDRATYNEQFF TGTGCCAGCAGCCGGGACAGGGCTACCTACAATGAGCAGTTCTTC
TRBJ2-1 - TRBV11-3 TRBD1 CASSYRDRGHEQFF TGTGCCAGCAGCTACCGGGACAGGGGGCATGAGCAGTTCTTC
TRBJ2-2 - TRBV7-9 TRBD2 CASSRTSGGAGSDGELFF TGTGCCAGCAGCCGGACTAGCGGGGGGGCAGGTTCCGACGGGGAGCTGTTTTTT
TRBJ2-7 - TRBV7-6 - CASSLEGSSYEQYF TGTGCCAGCAGCTTGGAGGGGAGCTCCTACGAGCAGTACTTC
TRBJ2-5 - TRBV9 - CASSVAAGGKETQYF TGTGCCAGCAGCGTAGCGGCTGGGGGGAAAGAGACCCAGTACTTC
TRBJ2-5 - TRBV2 - CASSGTHGEAQYF TGTGCCAGCTCCGGGACTCATGGGGAGGCCCAGTACTTC
TRBJ2-7 - TRBV7-2 - CASSLALDGYSYEQYF TGTGCCAGCAGCTTAGCTCTCGACGGGTACTCCTACGAGCAGTACTTC
TRBJ2-4 - TRBV4-1 TRBD2 CASSQERRGGGNIQYF TGCGCCAGCAGCCAAGAGCGGCGGGGGGGCGGTAACATTCAGTACTTC
TRBJ1-1 - TRBV6-1 TRBD1 CASSTTGANTEAFF TGTGCCAGCAGTACGACAGGGGCTAACACTGAAGCTTTCTTT
TRBJ2-3 - TRBV18 - CASSPRGGSAPDTQYF TGTGCCAGCTCACCAAGAGGTGGGTCTGCGCCAGATACGCAGTATTTT
TRBJ2-2 - TRBV7-2 TRBD1 CASSPRTGRVTGELFF TGTGCCAGCAGCCCCCGGACAGGCCGGGTCACCGGGGAGCTGTTTTTT
TRBJ2-3 - TRBV19 TRBD2 CASRTSGVSDTQYF TGTGCCAGTAGAACTAGCGGGGTATCAGATACGCAGTATTTT
TRBJ1-2 - TRBV28 TRBD1 CASRDHRGRAVGVSNYGYTF TGTGCCAGCAGGGATCACAGGGGGCGAGCAGTCGGCGTCTCTAACTATGGCTACACCTTC
TRBJ2-1 - TRBV6-4 TRBD2 CASSDSKSCGGAWEQFF TGTGCCAGCAGTGACTCGAAATCTTGCGGGGGGGCGTGGGAGCAGTTCTTC
TRBJ2-7 - TRBV10-3 - CAISEGGPSYEQYF TGTGCCATCAGTGAAGGGGGACCCTCCTACGAGCAGTACTTC
TRBJ2-2 - TRBV5-4 - CASSSGSTRGTRGELFF TGTGCCAGCAGCAGTGGGTCCACTCGGGGAACCCGGGGGGAGCTGTTTTTT
TRBJ1-1 - TRBV6-5 - CASSPGTRAFF TGTGCCAGCAGTCCCGGGACTCGGGCTTTCTTT
TRBJ1-2 - TRBV5-5 - CASSLGPPTVNYGYTF TGTGCCAGCAGCTTGGGTCCCCCGACAGTAAACTATGGCTACACCTTC
TRBJ2-1 - TRBV10-3 TRBD1 CAISESAGQGKQFF TGTGCCATCAGTGAGTCAGCCGGACAGGGCAAGCAGTTCTTC
TRBJ2-1 - TRBV2 TRBD1 CASRPGTGTYNEQFF TGTGCCAGCAGACCCGGGACAGGGACCTACAATGAGCAGTTCTTC
TRBJ1-1 - TRBV7-9 - CASTGEFMNTEAFF TGTGCCAGCACCGGGGAGTTCATGAACACTGAAGCTTTCTTT
TRBJ2-3 - TRBV7-9 TRBD1 CASSLGQGDLTQYF TGTGCCAGCAGCTTGGGACAGGGCGATTTAACGCAGTATTTT
TRBJ1-2 few TRBV9 - CASSPVGVPYYGYTF TGTGCCAGCAGCCCAGTAGGAGTACCCTACTATGGCTACACCTTC
TRBJ2-1 - TRBV6-5 TRBD2 CASSYSRLAGFNEQFF TGTGCCAGCAGTTACTCGAGACTAGCGGGGTTTAATGAGCAGTTCTTC
TRBJ2-3 - TRBV30 TRBD1 CAWSKGAKTDTQYF TGTGCCTGGAGTAAGGGGGCGAAGACAGATACGCAGTATTTT
TRBJ2-1 - TRBV5-6 TRBD2 CASSHQRGGLFNEQFF TGTGCCAGCAGCCATCAGCGGGGGGGCTTGTTCAATGAGCAGTTCTTC
TRBJ1-2 - TRBV4-3 - CASSQDLGAGDYGYTF TGCGCCAGCAGCCAAGATCTAGGGGCGGGGGACTATGGCTACACCTTC
TRBJ1-2 - TRBV4-2 - CASSQDFSGHSGYTF TGTGCCAGCAGCCAAGATTTTTCTGGGCACTCGGGCTACACCTTC
TRBJ2-2 few TRBV6-1 - CASSANWASELFF TGTGCCAGCAGTGCAAACTGGGCCAGCGAGCTGTTTTTT
TRBJ2-5 once TRBV6-6 TRBD2 CASSYRRGDLQETQYF TGTGCCAGCAGTTACCGGCGGGGGGACCTCCAAGAGACCCAGTACTTC
TRBJ1-3 once TRBV6-6 - CASYQVSSGNTIYF TGTGCCAGCTATCAGGTTTCATCTGGAAACACCATATATTTT
TRBJ2-7 - TRBV6-5 - CASSYGRVVYEQYF TGTGCCAGCAGTTACGGCAGGGTCGTCTACGAGCAGTACTTC
TRBJ2-1 - TRBV5-1 TRBD2 CASSDGTSGGAINEQFF TGCGCCAGCAGCGACGGGACTAGCGGGGGGGCCATAAATGAGCAGTTCTTC
TRBJ2-1 - TRBV4-3 TRBD1 CASSRTGTDYNEQFF TGCGCCAGCAGCCGAACCGGGACAGACTACAATGAGCAGTTCTTC
TRBJ2-7 - TRBV4-2 - CASSLTTTRQSSYEQYF TGTGCCAGCAGCCTTACCACAACTCGACAGAGCTCCTACGAGCAGTACTTC
TRBJ2-5 - TRBV10-3 TRBD1 CAISAGTGSGETQYF TGTGCCATCAGTGCCGGGACAGGGAGCGGGGAGACCCAGTACTTC
TRBJ2-3 - TRBV19 - CASSMYGVSRTDTQYF TGTGCCAGTAGTATGTACGGGGTAAGCCGCACAGATACGCAGTATTTT
TRBJ2-7 - TRBV14 - CASSQVPGAYEQYF TGTGCCAGCAGCCAAGTGCCAGGGGCCTACGAGCAGTACTTC
TRBJ2-5 - TRBV5-4 TRBD2 CASSLGVSGGKGETQYF TGTGCCAGCAGCTTGGGGGTCAGCGGGGGAAAAGGAGAGACCCAGTACTTC
TRBJ2-2 - TRBV19 - CASARRGLNTGELFF TGTGCCAGTGCCCGGCGGGGTCTGAACACCGGGGAGCTGTTTTTT
TRBJ2-1 - TRBV7-7 - CASSLTDSYEQFF TGTGCCAGCAGCTTGACGGACAGTTATGAGCAGTTCTTC
TRBJ2-1 - TRBV11-3 - CASSLSRAVNEQFF TGTGCCAGCAGCTTATCCAGGGCTGTCAATGAGCAGTTCTTC
TRBJ1-1 once TRBV7-2 - CASSLALTMNTEAFF TGTGCCAGCAGCTTAGCGCTCACAATGAACACTGAAGCTTTCTTT
TRBJ1-1 - TRBV9 - CASSLRVF TGTGCCAGCAGCCTCCGGGTCTTT
TRBJ2-3 - TRBV4-3 TRBD1 CASSQGIGRGRTDTQYF TGCGCCAGCAGCCAAGGGATCGGCAGGGGGAGAACAGATACGCAGTATTTT
TRBJ1-2 - TRBV19 TRBD1 CASSTSGGAGVGYTF TGTGCCAGTAGTACATCAGGGGGCGCCGGGGTTGGCTACACCTTC
TRBJ1-2 - TRBV28 - CASSFPARDGYTF TGTGCCAGCAGTTTTCCTGCCAGGGATGGCTACACCTTC
TRBJ2-3 - TRBV4-2 TRBD2 CASRPSGTSTDTQYF TGTGCCAGCAGACCCAGCGGGACTAGCACAGATACGCAGTATTTT